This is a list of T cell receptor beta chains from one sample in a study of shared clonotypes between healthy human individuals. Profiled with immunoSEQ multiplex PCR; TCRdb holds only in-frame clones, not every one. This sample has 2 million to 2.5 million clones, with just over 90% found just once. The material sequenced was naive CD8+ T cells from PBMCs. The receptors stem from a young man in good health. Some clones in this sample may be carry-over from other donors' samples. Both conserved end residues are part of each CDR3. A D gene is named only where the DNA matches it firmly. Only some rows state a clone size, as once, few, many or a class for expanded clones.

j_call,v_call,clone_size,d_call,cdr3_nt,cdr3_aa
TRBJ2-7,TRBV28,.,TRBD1,TGTGCCAGCGAGGGGACAGAATACTACGAGCAGTACTTC,CASEGTEYYEQYF
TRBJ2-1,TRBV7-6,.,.,TGTGCCAGCAGCACGGACGGCTACAATGAGCAGTTCTTC,CASSTDGYNEQFF
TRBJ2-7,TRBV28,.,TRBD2,TGTGCCAGCAGTTCCCGCCGCCTAGCGGGAACCTACGAGCAGTACTTC,CASSSRRLAGTYEQYF
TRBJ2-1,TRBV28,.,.,TGTGCCAGCAGTTTGTTTCAAAATGAGCAGTTCTTC,CASSLFQNEQFF
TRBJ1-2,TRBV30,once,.,TGTGCCTGGATGGACAGAACCTTTAACTATGGCTACACCTTC,CAWMDRTFNYGYTF
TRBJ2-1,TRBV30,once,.,TGTGCCTGGAGTTTGAGCTCCTACAATGAGCAGTTCTTC,CAWSLSSYNEQFF
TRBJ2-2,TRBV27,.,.,TGTGCCAGCAGTTTTTCGGGTGGGGCTACCGGGGAGCTGTTTTTT,CASSFSGGATGELFF
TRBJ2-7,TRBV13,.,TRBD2,TGTGCCAGCAGCTTACCCCCCTTAGCGGGAGTAGGGACCGAGCAGTACTTC,CASSLPPLAGVGTEQYF
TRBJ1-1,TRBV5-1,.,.,TGCGCCAGCAGCTTTTCACAGGGTGCCACTGAAGCTTTCTTT,CASSFSQGATEAFF
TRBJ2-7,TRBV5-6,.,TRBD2,TGTGCCAGCAGCCCTAGGGCGGGAGCCCCCCGCGAGCAGTACTTC,CASSPRAGAPREQYF
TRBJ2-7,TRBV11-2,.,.,TGTGCCAGCAGTTGGGGGTTGTCCGGCTACGAGCAGTACTTC,CASSWGLSGYEQYF
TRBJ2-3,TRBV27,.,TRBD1,TGTGCCAGCAGGGGGGACAGATCTAGCACAGATACGCAGTATTTT,CASRGDRSSTDTQYF
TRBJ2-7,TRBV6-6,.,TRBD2,TGTGCCAGCAGTTACGGCGGACTAGATATACGAAACGAGCAGTACTTC,CASSYGGLDIRNEQYF
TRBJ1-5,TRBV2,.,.,TGTGCCAGCACGGCCTCTCCGAATCAGCCCCAGCATTTT,CASTASPNQPQHF
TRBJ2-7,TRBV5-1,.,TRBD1,TGCGCCAGCAGCTCGCACAGGGGTTCCTACGAGCAGTACTTC,CASSSHRGSYEQYF
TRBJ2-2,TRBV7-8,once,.,TGTGCCAGCAGCTTTCCACCGTCCCGGGAGCTGTTTTTT,CASSFPPSRELFF
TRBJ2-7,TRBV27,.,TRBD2,TGTGCCAGCAGTTTAGGACTAGCCCAATCCTACGAGCAGTACTTC,CASSLGLAQSYEQYF
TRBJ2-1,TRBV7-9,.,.,TGTGCCAGCAGCTCCACTAGTTCGGTCGAGCAGTTCTTC,CASSSTSSVEQFF
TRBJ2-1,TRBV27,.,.,TGTGCCAGCAGTCCGGGAATCGAGCAGTTCTTC,CASSPGIEQFF
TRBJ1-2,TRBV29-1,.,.,TGCAGCGTTGTGGACGCTGACTATGGCTACACCTTC,CSVVDADYGYTF
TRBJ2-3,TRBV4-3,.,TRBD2,TGCGCCAGCAGCCAAGAGATCAGCGGGAGGACAGATACGCAGTATTTT,CASSQEISGRTDTQYF